What follows are 10 T cell receptor beta chains derived from one specimen sequenced in a study of monozygotic twins with inflammatory bowel disease (dated by TCRdb to the late 2010s). The protocol used for the library was 5' RACE. Sequenced on an Illumina HiSeq 2500. Through TCRdb reprocessing, the reads give one entry per CDR3 protein sequence; DNA is omitted. The sample table holds 310,000 or so distinct CDR3 sequences. The ten top clones hold 2% to 2.5% of the sample. Sequenced: blood. The receptors shown here come from a human donor with ulcerative colitis or Crohn's disease, or a healthy co-twin of an affected twin (not recorded which).

The chain carries TRBV2 and TRBJ1-1; with no DNA, the TCRdb D assignment of TRBD1 cannot be verified. Germline lookup yields CDR1 SNHLY and CDR2 FYNNEI. The CDR3 has 15 amino acids. The CDR3 here is CASIELQGVNTEAFF.

V is TRBV9 and J is TRBJ1-5. The CDR3 has 13 amino acids. Germline-derived CDR1 and CDR2 are SGDLS and YYNGEE. CDR3 protein: CASSPRGEQPQHF.

This rearrangement joins TRBV5-1 to TRBJ2-6. The CDR3 has 14 amino acids. Germline V gene data show CDR1 as SGHRS and CDR2 as YFSETQ. CDR3 region: CASSLLIGANVLTF.

This chain uses TRBV6-5 with TRBJ2-6; TCRdb gives TRBD1 as the D gene, but with no DNA this cannot be confirmed. Germline CDR1 and CDR2: MNHEY and SVGAGI. CDR3 length: 17 residues. CDR3: CASSYSGGAPGANVLTF.

This chain joins TRBV7-3 and TRBJ2-7; there is no DNA to check the TCRdb D call of TRBD1. Germline V CDR1 and CDR2: SGHTA, FQGTGA. The CDR3 covers 13 residues. The CDR3 loop is CASSLGGFGEQYF.

The rearrangement uses TRBV7-2 and TRBJ1-2; TCRdb selects TRBD1, and the lack of DNA leaves this call unchecked. Germline V lookup: CDR1 SGHTA, CDR2 FQGNSA. The CDR3 spans 14 residues. CDR3: CASSPRTGLYGYTF.

The V call is TRBV5-1, the J call TRBJ2-3. The V gene's germline CDR1 is SGHRS and CDR2 YFSETQ. The CDR3 contains 15 residues. This CDR3 reads CASSLAGTSADTQYF.

The V call is TRBV15, the J call TRBJ2-1; TCRdb indicates TRBD1, and absent DNA this call remains unverified. CDR3 length: 15 residues. Germline V gene lookup returns CDR1 LNHNV and CDR2 YYDKDF (reference sequence). This chain's CDR3 is CATSRERTADNEQFF.

The chain carries TRBV3-1 and TRBJ2-7. The CDR3 spans 11 residues. CDR1 LGHDT and CDR2 YNNKEL come from the germline V gene (reference sequence). CDR3 sequence: CASSQGTEQYF.

The CDR3 protein is CASKAAPAFGVYTF. The V call is TRBV9, the J call TRBJ1-2. The CDR3 is 14 amino acids. CDR1 is SGDLS and CDR2 is YYNGEE in the germline V gene.